Presented here are 26 T cell receptor beta chains from one specimen sequenced in a study of control samples from healthy donors and cancer patients. The assay was immunoSEQ multiplex PCR, and TCRdb's table has in-frame clones only and misses some. Of about 19,000 clones detected, about four fifths appear once; the ten largest clones hold 25% to 35%. Sequencing was carried out using PBMCs. The source of these receptors is a man older than 75 with head and neck cancer.

V usage is TRBV5-4 and J usage is TRBJ2-7; D unclear. V was cut by 4 bases and J by 2 bases, with 13 bases left in between. This CDR3 region has 14 residues. Germline lookup yields CDR1 SGHNT and CDR2 YYREEE (reference sequence). The CDR3 DNA follows: TGTGCCAGCAGCCCCGGTGAGCAGGCCTACGAGCAGTACTTC. As protein: CASSPGEQAYEQYF.

This clone has only a few counts. V usage is TRBV6-5 and J usage is TRBJ1-2; no reliable D call. CDR1 MNHEY and CDR2 SVGAGI come from the germline V gene. The length of the CDR3 is 13 residues. V was trimmed by 2 bases and J by 4 bases, leaving 8 bases between them. CDR3 sequence (DNA): TGTGCCAGCAGTTACGGAGGAGCCTATGGCTACACCTTC. Protein: CASSYGGAYGYTF.

The chain employs TRBV5-1 and TRBJ2-5; D possibly corresponds to TRBD2 (5 bases). Trimming removed 3 bases at V and 2 bases at J, with 14 bases between. The germline V gene has CDR1 SGHRS and CDR2 YFSETQ. The CDR3 length is 15 residues. The chain's CDR3 is CASSSAGPGQETQYF. The CDR3 nucleotides are TGCGCCAGCAGCTCCGCTGGGCCGGGGCAAGAGACCCAGTACTTC.

The chain links TRBV12-2 to TRBJ1-5. TRBV12-2 is classified as a pseudogene. The CDR3 spans 18 residues. As DNA, the CDR3 is TGTGCAAGTCGCTTAGCGCAGGCGGGGGTTTATAGCAATCAGCCCCAGCATTTT. It is translated as CASRLAQAGVYSNQPQHF.

This chain connects TRBV5-1 to TRBJ2-3, with 7 nucleotides matching TRBD1. CDR3 size: 18 residues. CDR1 and CDR2 (germline): SGHRS, YFSETQ. With 4 bases clipped from V and 3 bases from J, the junction kept 17 bases outside the gene matches. Here the CDR3 reads CASSQPTTQGLGTDTQYF. CDR3 DNA sequence: TGCGCCAGCAGCCAACCGACTACACAGGGGTTAGGGACAGATACGCAGTATTTT. The complete variable domain, with remaining parts taken from reference TRBV5-1 and TRBJ2-3, reads KAGVTQTPRYLIKTRGQQVTLSCSPISGHRSVSWYQQTPGQGLQFLFEYFSETQRNKGNFPGRFSGRQFSNSRSEMNVSTLELGDSALYLCASSQPTTQGLGTDTQYFGPGTRLTVL.

In this sample, this clone turned up once. The chain carries TRBV27 and TRBJ2-1, with a possible D match to TRBD2 (5 bases). Trimming removed 3 bases from V and 0 bases from J, with 12 bases in between. This CDR3 contains 16 residues. The germline V gene has CDR1 MNHEY and CDR2 SMNVEV (reference sequence). CDR3 nucleotide sequence: TGTGCCAGCAGTTTTGTCGGGGTTACCTCCTACAATGAGCAGTTCTTC. This codes for CASSFVGVTSYNEQFF.

The chain has TRBV4-2 and TRBJ2-7; 8 nucleotides match TRBD1. The CDR3 is 13 residues long. V dropped 4 bases and J dropped 9; count of bases not matched to a gene: 8. The germline CDR1 and CDR2 sequences are LGHNA and YNFKEQ. The CDR3 nucleotides read TGTGCCAGCAGCCCGGACAGGGAAGAAGTGCAGTACTTC. Protein: CASSPDREEVQYF.

The V and J genes are TRBV21-1 and TRBJ2-7. TRBV21-1 is designated a pseudogene. This CDR3 is 16 amino acids long. The CDR3 DNA reads TGTGCCAGCAGCAAAGTTACTCAGGGGGGGGCCTACGAGCAGTACTTC. Translating gives CASSKVTQGGAYEQYF.

This chain joins TRBV7-2 and TRBJ2-7; weak D call: TRBD2 (5 bases). Trimming stripped 1 base from V and 6 bases from J, with 16 bases between. This CDR3 spans 15 amino acids. The germline CDR1 and CDR2 sequences are SGHTA and FQGNSA. CDR3 sequence: CASSLGHGLLAEQYF. In DNA form, the CDR3 reads TGTGCCAGCAGCTTAGGACACGGCCTCCTAGCCGAGCAGTACTTC.

The chain has TRBV30 and TRBJ1-5; the D is unclear. The CDR3 runs 13 residues. Germline assignment: CDR1 GTSNPN and CDR2 SVGIG (reference sequence). V lost 1 base and J 1 base, leaving 5 bases between the germline ends. CDR3 coding DNA: TGTGCCTGGAGTGGCCGAAGCAATCAGCCCCAGCATTTT. This encodes CAWSGRSNQPQHF.

The J gene is TRBJ1-1, the V gene TRBV19, with a tentative D call TRBD1 (5 bases). The V gene's germline CDR1 is LNHDA and CDR2 SQIVND (reference sequence). The CDR3 contains 16 residues. V was cut by 5 bases and J by 1 base, with 17 bases left in between. CDR3 region: CASSVANPGRNTEAFF. DNA for the CDR3: TGTGCCAGTAGTGTAGCGAATCCAGGGAGGAACACTGAAGCTTTCTTT.

This chain connects TRBV30 to TRBJ1-5, with D possibly matching TRBD1 (5 bases). Trimming cost V 0 bases and J 7 bases, with 10 bases left between them. CDR3 length: 13 residues. Germline V gene sequence: CDR1 GTSNPN, CDR2 SVGIG (reference sequence). CDR3 protein: CAWSVWGDQPQHF. The CDR3 coding sequence is TGTGCCTGGAGTGTATGGGGGGACCAGCCCCAGCATTTT.

In DNA form, the CDR3 reads TGCGCCAGCAGCATTGGGGGAGCGGGGAACGGCTACGAGCAGTACTTC. Translated: CASSIGGAGNGYEQYF. The chain joins TRBV5-1 to TRBJ2-7; the match to TRBD2 covers 7 bases. V lost 4 bases, J lost 3 bases, and 13 bases stayed unmatched. CDR3 length: 16 amino acids. Germline V gene data show CDR1 as SGHRS and CDR2 as YFSETQ.

This clone showed up just once. The rearrangement links TRBV7-9 to TRBJ2-7, with D maybe TRBD2 (5 bases). The CDR3 loop spans 13 amino acids. CDR1 and CDR2 (germline): SEHNR, FQNEAQ (reference sequence). Trimming took 5 bases from V and 4 from J, leaving 12 bases between them. CDR3 region: CASSPDSRYEQYF. The CDR3 DNA is TGTGCCAGCAGCCCGGACTCACGGTACGAGCAGTACTTC.

The chain combines TRBV7-8 with TRBJ1-1; 9 nucleotides match TRBD1. The J segment lost 10 bases and the V segment lost 6 bases, leaving 12 bases of the junction unmatched. Germline V gene sequence: CDR1 SGHVS, CDR2 FQNEAQ. The CDR3 sequence is 14 residues long. In DNA form, the CDR3 reads TGTGCCAGCAGACAGGACAGGGGCCTCGACGGAGCTTTCTTT. It yields the protein CASRQDRGLDGAFF.

The genes are TRBV27 and TRBJ2-7; no clear D. This CDR3 spans 14 amino acids. Trimming removed 2 bases from V and 0 bases from J, with 8 bases in between. The germline gives CDR1 MNHEY, CDR2 SMNVEV (reference sequence). The CDR3 region is CASSLARYSYEQYF. The CDR3 DNA is TGTGCCAGCAGTTTAGCCAGGTACTCCTACGAGCAGTACTTC.

The chain combines TRBV18 with TRBJ2-7; unclear D gene. The CDR3 has 17 residues. Per the germline V gene, CDR1 is KGHSH and CDR2 is LQKENI. Trimming removed 2 bases at V and 2 bases at J, with 19 bases between. The CDR3 is CASSPGPRGRPAYEQYF. The CDR3 region has the DNA TGTGCCAGCTCACCAGGGCCTCGTGGGCGACCCGCCTACGAGCAGTACTTC.

This clone was recorded a few times. The J gene is TRBJ1-2, the V gene TRBV7-9, with TRBD1 identical over 7 bases. V shed 0 bases, J shed 7 bases, and the junction held 8 bases outside the gene matches. CDR3 length equals 15 residues. Germline-derived CDR1 and CDR2 are SEHNR and FQNEAQ (reference sequence). The CDR3 DNA sequence: TGTGCCAGCAGCTTAGCAGCTTGGGCAGGGGGTGGCTACACCTTC. It codes for CASSLAAWAGGGYTF.

The rearrangement joins TRBV5-1 to TRBJ1-4; D unresolved. This CDR3 has 15 residues. The germline V and J ends were trimmed by 2 bases and 8 bases, with 16 bases remaining between them. Germline V CDR1 and CDR2: SGHRS, YFSETQ. The CDR3 loop is CASSLKDVADEKLFF. Here the CDR3 DNA reads TGCGCCAGCAGCTTAAAGGATGTGGCAGACGAAAAACTGTTTTTT. Supplemented by reference TRBV5-1 and TRBJ1-4, the full variable domain reads KAGVTQTPRYLIKTRGQQVTLSCSPISGHRSVSWYQQTPGQGLQFLFEYFSETQRNKGNFPGRFSGRQFSNSRSEMNVSTLELGDSALYLCASSLKDVADEKLFFGSGTQLSVL.

CDR3 nucleotides: TGTGCCAGCAGTTACTCGTGGGGGGACGAGTCCAAAAACATTCAGTACTTC. It specifies CASSYSWGDESKNIQYF. This chain joins TRBV6-2 or TRBV6-3 and TRBJ2-4; perhaps TRBD2 as D (6 bases). This CDR3 contains 17 residues. Germline loops: CDR1 MNHEY, CDR2 SVGEGT. The V end lost 0 bases, the J end lost 2 bases, and 14 bases lay between the germline ends.

The V call is TRBV13, the J call TRBJ2-3, with D uncertain. CDR3 length: 13 amino acids. The V gene lost 5 bases and the J gene lost 6 bases, with 12 bases spanning the gap. Germline V gene sequence: CDR1 PRHDT, CDR2 FYEKMQ (reference sequence). CDR3 residues: CASSPKRDDTQYF. The CDR3 DNA follows: TGTGCCAGCAGCCCCAAAAGAGACGATACGCAGTATTTT.

This clone was observed a few times. The chain couples TRBV3-1 (or the pseudogene TRBV3-2) to TRBJ2-5; D remains ambiguous. Trimming took off 2 bases at V and 0 bases at J, with 7 bases between the two ends. CDR3 length equals 14 residues. CDR1 is LGHDT and CDR2 is YNNKEL in the germline V gene (reference sequence). This CDR3 reads CASSQTMDQETQYF. The CDR3 DNA sequence: TGTGCCAGCAGCCAAACCATGGACCAAGAGACCCAGTACTTC.

The chain carries TRBV24-1 and TRBJ2-7; 7 bases agree with TRBD1. The CDR3 is 14 residues long. V shed 4 bases, J shed 2 bases, and the junction held 4 bases outside the gene matches. Looked up from germline, CDR1 is KGHDR and CDR2 is SFDVKD. The CDR3 is CATSELTGTYEQYF. The DNA of the CDR3 is TGTGCCACCAGTGAGTTGACAGGGACCTACGAGCAGTACTTC.

This clone has a single count. The chain has TRBV27 and TRBJ2-1; no definite D call. From germline, CDR1 is MNHEY and CDR2 SMNVEV (reference sequence). Trimming cost V 4 bases and J 3 bases, with 7 bases left between them. CDR3 length equals 13 residues. CDR3 protein: CASSYRIYNEQFF. DNA for the CDR3: TGTGCCAGCAGTTACCGGATCTACAATGAGCAGTTCTTC.

J is TRBJ2-1 and V is TRBV19, with TRBD2 matching over 7 bases. CDR3 length: 15 amino acids. Germline V gives CDR1 LNHDA, CDR2 SQIVND (reference sequence). The V segment lost 5 bases and the J segment 0 bases; nucleotides outside the gene matches: 4. The DNA of the CDR3 is TGTGCCAGTAGTCCAGGCGGGAGCTCCTACAATGAGCAGTTCTTC. Translated, it gives CASSPGGSSYNEQFF.

The CDR3 bases are TGTGCCACCAGTCCGGCAGGGGGGGGCAATCAGCCCCAGCATTTT. It specifies CATSPAGGGNQPQHF. The genes are TRBV24-1 and TRBJ1-5, with 7 nucleotides matching TRBD1. There are 15 residues in the CDR3. Losses at the gene ends were 6 bases for V and 2 bases for J; bases not matched to a gene: 6. Germline V lookup: CDR1 KGHDR, CDR2 SFDVKD.